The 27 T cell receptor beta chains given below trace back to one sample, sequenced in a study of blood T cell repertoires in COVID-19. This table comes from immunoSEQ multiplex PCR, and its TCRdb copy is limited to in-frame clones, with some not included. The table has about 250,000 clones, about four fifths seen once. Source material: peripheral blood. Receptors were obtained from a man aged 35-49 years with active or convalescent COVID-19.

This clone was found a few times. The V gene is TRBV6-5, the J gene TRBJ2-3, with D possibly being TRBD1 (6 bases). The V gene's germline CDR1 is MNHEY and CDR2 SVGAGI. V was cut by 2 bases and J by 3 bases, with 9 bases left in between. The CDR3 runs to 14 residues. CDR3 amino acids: CASSYRQGTDTQYF. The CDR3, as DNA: TGTGCCAGCAGTTACCGGCAGGGGACAGATACGCAGTATTTT.

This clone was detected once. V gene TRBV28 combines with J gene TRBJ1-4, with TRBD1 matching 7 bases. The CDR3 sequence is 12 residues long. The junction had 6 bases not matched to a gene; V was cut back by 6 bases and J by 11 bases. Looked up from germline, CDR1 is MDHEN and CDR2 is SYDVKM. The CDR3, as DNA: TGTGCCAGCAGCTACCAGGGGGAGAAACTGTTTTTT. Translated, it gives CASSYQGEKLFF.

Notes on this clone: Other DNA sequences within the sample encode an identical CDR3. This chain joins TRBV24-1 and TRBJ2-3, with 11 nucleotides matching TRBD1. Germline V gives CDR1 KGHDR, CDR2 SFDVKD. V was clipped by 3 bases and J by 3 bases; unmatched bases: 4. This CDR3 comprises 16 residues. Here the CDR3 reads CATSDPGTGGTDTQYF. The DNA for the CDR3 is TGTGCCACCAGTGATCCCGGGACAGGGGGGACAGATACGCAGTATTTT.

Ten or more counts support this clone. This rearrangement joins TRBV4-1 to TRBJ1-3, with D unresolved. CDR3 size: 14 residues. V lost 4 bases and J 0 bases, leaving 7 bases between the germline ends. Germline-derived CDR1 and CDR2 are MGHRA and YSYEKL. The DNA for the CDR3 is TGCGCCAGCAGCCCTTTACACTCTGGAAACACCATATATTTT. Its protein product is CASSPLHSGNTIYF.

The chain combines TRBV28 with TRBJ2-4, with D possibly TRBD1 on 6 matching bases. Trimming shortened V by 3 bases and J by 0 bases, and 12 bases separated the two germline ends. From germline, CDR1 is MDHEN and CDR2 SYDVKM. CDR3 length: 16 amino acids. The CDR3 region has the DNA TGTGCCAGCAGTTTGTCAGGGGCCATAGCCAAAAACATTCAGTACTTC. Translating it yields CASSLSGAIAKNIQYF.

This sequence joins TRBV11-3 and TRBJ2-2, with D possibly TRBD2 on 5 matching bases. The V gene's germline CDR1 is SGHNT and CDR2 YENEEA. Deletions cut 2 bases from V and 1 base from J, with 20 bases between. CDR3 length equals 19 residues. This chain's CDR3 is CASSLPPKWVAQNTGELFF. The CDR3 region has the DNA TGTGCCAGCAGCTTACCCCCGAAGTGGGTAGCGCAGAACACCGGGGAGCTGTTTTTT.

The CDR3 coding sequence is TGTGCCAGTAGCCAAACTCAAGTACCTAGCAATCAGCCCCAGCATTTT. It yields the protein CASSQTQVPSNQPQHF. The genes are TRBV19 and TRBJ1-5; D not certain. The germline V gene encodes CDR1 LNHDA and CDR2 SQIVND (reference sequence). This CDR3 has 16 amino acids. Trimming removed 6 bases at V and 0 bases at J, with 15 bases between.

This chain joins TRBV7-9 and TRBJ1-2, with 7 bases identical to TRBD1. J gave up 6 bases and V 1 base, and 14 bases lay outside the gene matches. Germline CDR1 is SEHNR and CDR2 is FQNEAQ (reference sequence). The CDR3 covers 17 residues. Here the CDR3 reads CASSLEANRGRENGYTF. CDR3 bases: TGTGCCAGCAGCTTAGAGGCCAACAGGGGTCGGGAGAATGGCTACACCTTC.

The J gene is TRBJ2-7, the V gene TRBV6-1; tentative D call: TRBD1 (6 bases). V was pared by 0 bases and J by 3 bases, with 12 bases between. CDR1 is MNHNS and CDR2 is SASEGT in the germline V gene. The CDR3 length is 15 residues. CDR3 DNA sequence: TGTGCCAGCAGTGAAGCACTCCAGGGGATCTACGAGCAGTACTTC. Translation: CASSEALQGIYEQYF.

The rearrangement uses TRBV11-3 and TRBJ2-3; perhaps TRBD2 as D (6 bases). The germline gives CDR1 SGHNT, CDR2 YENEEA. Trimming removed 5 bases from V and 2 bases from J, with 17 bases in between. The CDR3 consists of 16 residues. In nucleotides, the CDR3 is TGTGCCAGCAGCCCCCGGGGGAGTTGGTACACAGATACGCAGTATTTT. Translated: CASSPRGSWYTDTQYF.

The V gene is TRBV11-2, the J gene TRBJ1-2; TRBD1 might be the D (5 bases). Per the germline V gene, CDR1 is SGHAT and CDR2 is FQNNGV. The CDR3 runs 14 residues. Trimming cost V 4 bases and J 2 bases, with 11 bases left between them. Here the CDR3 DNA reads TGTGCCAGCAGCTCCAGGGCTCCCAACTATGGCTACACCTTC. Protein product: CASSSRAPNYGYTF.

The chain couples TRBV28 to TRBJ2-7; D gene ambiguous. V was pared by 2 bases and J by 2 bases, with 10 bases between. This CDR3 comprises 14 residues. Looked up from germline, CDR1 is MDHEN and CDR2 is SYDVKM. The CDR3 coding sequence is TGTGCCAGCAGTTTAGCGGTTACTACCTACGAGCAGTACTTC. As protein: CASSLAVTTYEQYF. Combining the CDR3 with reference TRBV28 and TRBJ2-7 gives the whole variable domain DVKVTQSSRYLVKRTGEKVFLECVQDMDHENMFWYRQDPGLGLRLIYFSYDVKMKEKGDIPEGYSVSREKKERFSLILESASTNQTSMYLCASSLAVTTYEQYFGPGTRLTVT.

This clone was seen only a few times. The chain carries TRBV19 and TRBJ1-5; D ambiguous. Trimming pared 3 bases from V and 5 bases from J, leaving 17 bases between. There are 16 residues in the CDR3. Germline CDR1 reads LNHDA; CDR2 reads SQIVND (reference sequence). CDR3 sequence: CASSISSWQDYQPQHF. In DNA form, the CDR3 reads TGTGCCAGTAGTATTTCTTCGTGGCAGGATTATCAGCCCCAGCATTTT.

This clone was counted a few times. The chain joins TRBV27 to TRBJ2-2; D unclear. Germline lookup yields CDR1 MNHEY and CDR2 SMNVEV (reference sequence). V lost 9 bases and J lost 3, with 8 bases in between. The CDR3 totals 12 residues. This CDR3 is CASLSDTGELFF. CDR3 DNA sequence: TGTGCCAGTCTCAGTGACACCGGGGAGCTGTTTTTT.

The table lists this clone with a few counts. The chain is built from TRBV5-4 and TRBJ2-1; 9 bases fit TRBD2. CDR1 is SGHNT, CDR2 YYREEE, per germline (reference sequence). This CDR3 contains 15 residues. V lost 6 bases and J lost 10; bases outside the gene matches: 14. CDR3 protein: CASNSPGTSIREQFF. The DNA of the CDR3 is TGTGCCAGCAATTCACCAGGGACTAGCATAAGGGAGCAGTTCTTC.

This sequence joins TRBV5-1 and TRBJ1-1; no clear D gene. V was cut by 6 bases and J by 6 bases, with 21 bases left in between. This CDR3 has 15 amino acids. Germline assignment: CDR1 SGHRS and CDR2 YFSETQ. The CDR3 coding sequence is TGCGCCAGCATCCTGCTACGGACCGGGAGCGCTGAAGCTTTCTTT. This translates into CASILLRTGSAEAFF.

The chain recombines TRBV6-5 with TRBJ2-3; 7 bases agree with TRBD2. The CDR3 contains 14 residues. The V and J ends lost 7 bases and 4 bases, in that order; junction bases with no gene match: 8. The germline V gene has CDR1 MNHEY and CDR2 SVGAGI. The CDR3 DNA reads TGTGCCAGCAAGGATGTGGGGGGGGCAGATACGCAGTATTTT. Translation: CASKDVGGADTQYF.

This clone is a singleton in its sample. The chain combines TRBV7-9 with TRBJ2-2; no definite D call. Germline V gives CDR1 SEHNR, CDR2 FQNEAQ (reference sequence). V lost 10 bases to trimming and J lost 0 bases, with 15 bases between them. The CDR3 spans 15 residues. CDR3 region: CATYTLRANTGELFF. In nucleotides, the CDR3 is TGTGCCACCTATACGTTACGAGCGAACACCGGGGAGCTGTTTTTT.

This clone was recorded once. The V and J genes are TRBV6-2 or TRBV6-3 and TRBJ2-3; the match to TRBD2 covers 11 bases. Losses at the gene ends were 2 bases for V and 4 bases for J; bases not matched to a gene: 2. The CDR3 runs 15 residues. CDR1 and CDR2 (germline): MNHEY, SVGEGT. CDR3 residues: CASSYTSGSSDTQYF. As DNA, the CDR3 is TGTGCCAGCAGTTACACTAGCGGGAGCTCAGATACGCAGTATTTT.

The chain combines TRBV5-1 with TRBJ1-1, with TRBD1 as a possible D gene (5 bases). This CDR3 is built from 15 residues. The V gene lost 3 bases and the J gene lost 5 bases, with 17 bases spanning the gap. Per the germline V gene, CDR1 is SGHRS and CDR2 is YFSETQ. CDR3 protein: CASSWGDGRGTEAFF. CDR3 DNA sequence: TGCGCCAGCAGCTGGGGGGACGGCCGAGGGACTGAAGCTTTCTTT. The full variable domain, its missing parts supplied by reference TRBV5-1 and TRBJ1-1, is KAGVTQTPRYLIKTRGQQVTLSCSPISGHRSVSWYQQTPGQGLQFLFEYFSETQRNKGNFPGRFSGRQFSNSRSEMNVSTLELGDSALYLCASSWGDGRGTEAFFGQGTRLTVV.

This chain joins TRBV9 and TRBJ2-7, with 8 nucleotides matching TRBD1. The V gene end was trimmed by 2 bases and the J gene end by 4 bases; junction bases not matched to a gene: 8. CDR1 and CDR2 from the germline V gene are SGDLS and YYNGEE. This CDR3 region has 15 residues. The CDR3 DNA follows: TGTGCCAGCAGCGTGGACAGGGATCCTCCTTACGAGCAGTACTTC. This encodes CASSVDRDPPYEQYF.

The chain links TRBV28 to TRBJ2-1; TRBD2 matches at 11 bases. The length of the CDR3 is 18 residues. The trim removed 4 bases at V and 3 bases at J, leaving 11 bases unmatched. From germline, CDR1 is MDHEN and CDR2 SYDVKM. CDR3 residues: CASSSPLSTSGNYNEQFF. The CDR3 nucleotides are TGTGCCAGCAGTTCCCCCCTCTCGACTAGCGGGAACTACAATGAGCAGTTCTTC.

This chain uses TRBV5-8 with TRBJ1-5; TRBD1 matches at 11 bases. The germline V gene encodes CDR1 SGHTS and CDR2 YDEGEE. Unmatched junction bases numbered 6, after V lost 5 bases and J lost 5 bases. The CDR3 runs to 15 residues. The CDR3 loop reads CASRPMDRGHQPQHF. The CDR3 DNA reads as TGTGCCAGCAGACCGATGGACAGGGGGCATCAGCCCCAGCATTTT.

CDR3 nucleotide sequence: TGTGCCAGCAGCCCCGGACTAGCGGGGGGTGAGCAGTTCTTC. This encodes CASSPGLAGGEQFF. This sequence joins TRBV7-3 and TRBJ2-1; TRBD2 aligns across 14 bases. This CDR3 comprises 14 residues. Losses at the gene ends were 5 bases for V and 9 bases for J; bases not matched to a gene: 3. CDR1 and CDR2 (germline): SGHTA, FQGTGA.

The CDR3 reads CASSPDPLAGATGELFF. CDR3 DNA sequence: TGTGCCAGCAGCCCAGACCCCCTAGCGGGAGCCACCGGGGAGCTGTTTTTT. The V and J genes are TRBV7-3 and TRBJ2-2; 10 nucleotides match TRBD2. Germline lookup yields CDR1 SGHTA and CDR2 FQGTGA. V lost 5 bases, J lost 4 bases, and 10 bases stayed unmatched. The CDR3 sequence is 17 residues long.

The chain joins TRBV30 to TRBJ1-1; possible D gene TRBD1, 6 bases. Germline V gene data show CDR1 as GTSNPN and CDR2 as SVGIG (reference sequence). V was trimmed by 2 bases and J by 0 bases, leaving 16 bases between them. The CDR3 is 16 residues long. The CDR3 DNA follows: TGTGCCTGGAGTCCTGGGGGGGGCAGGCTGAACACTGAAGCTTTCTTT. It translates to CAWSPGGGRLNTEAFF.

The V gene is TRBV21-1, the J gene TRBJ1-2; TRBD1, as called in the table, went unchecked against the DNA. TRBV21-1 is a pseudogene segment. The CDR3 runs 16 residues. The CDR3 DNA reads TGTGCCAGCAGCAAGGCCTTCAGGGACAGGAACTATGGCTACACCTTC. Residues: CASSKAFRDRNYGYTF.